One and the same sample provided the 5 T cell receptor beta chains below, sequenced in a study of siplizumab effects on memory and regulatory T cells. Sequencing used immunoSEQ multiplex PCR; TCRdb keeps in-frame clones, though not all of them. The table has around 97,000 clones, 85% to 95% seen once. Sequences were obtained from non-Treg CD4+ T cells sorted from blood. These receptors all come from a human donor in good health.

The chain employs TRBV19 and TRBJ1-5, with unresolved D. The CDR3 length is 15 residues. The V and J ends lost 3 bases and 6 bases respectively, with 15 bases between them. Germline loops: CDR1 LNHDA, CDR2 SQIVND (reference sequence). For the CDR3, the DNA is TGTGCCAGTAGTATGCGCGACCTAATCTTTCAGCCCCAGCATTTT. Protein: CASSMRDLIFQPQHF.

The V call is TRBV15, the J call TRBJ2-7, with a possible D match to TRBD2 (5 bases). The CDR3 is made up of 13 amino acids. Germline V CDR1 and CDR2: LNHNV, YYDKDF (reference sequence). Trimming left V 0 bases short and J 5 bases short, with 8 bases between. The CDR3, as DNA: TGTGCCACCAGCAGAGATCACGGGGACGAGCAGTACTTC. It yields the protein CATSRDHGDEQYF. Drawing the rest from reference TRBV15 and TRBJ2-7, the complete variable domain is DAMVIQNPRYQVTQFGKPVTLSCSQTLNHNVMYWYQQKSSQAPKLLFHYYDKDFNNEADTPDNFQSRRPNTSFCFLDIRSPGLGDTAMYLCATSRDHGDEQYFGPGTRLTVT.

This chain uses TRBV9 with TRBJ2-5; D remains unclear. V dropped 0 bases and J dropped 1 base, with 7 bases sitting between them. The CDR3 is made up of 14 amino acids. The germline V gene has CDR1 SGDLS and CDR2 YYNGEE. CDR3 DNA: TGTGCCAGCAGCGTAGGTGGGATCCAAGAGACCCAGTACTTC. It codes for CASSVGGIQETQYF.

This chain joins TRBV7-9 and TRBJ2-5, with 11 bases lining up with TRBD1. The CDR3 sequence is 14 residues long. V lost 3 bases, J lost 5 bases, and 2 bases stayed unmatched. CDR1 SEHNR and CDR2 FQNEAQ come from the germline V gene (reference sequence). The DNA of the CDR3 is TGTGCCAGCAGCTTTTGGGACAGGGGGGAGACCCAGTACTTC. It codes for CASSFWDRGETQYF.

This sequence joins TRBV19 and TRBJ2-5, with D tentatively TRBD1 (6 bases). Germline assignment: CDR1 LNHDA and CDR2 SQIVND (reference sequence). V lost 0 bases and J lost 4, with 12 bases in between. There are 15 residues in the CDR3. CDR3 DNA: TGTGCCAGTAGTATAGAGGGGGCATTCGGAGAGACCCAGTACTTC. Amino acids: CASSIEGAFGETQYF.